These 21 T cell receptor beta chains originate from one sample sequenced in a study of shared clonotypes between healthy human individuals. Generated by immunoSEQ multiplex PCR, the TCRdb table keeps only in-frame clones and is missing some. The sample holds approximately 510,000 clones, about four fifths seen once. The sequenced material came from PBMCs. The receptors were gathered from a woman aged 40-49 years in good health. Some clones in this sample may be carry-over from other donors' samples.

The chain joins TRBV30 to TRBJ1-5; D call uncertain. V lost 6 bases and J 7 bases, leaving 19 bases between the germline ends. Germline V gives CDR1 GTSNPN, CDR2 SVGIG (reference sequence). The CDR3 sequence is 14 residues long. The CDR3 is CACSSGPIGQPQHF. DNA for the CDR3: TGTGCCTGTTCTTCCGGGCCCATCGGCCAGCCCCAGCATTTT.

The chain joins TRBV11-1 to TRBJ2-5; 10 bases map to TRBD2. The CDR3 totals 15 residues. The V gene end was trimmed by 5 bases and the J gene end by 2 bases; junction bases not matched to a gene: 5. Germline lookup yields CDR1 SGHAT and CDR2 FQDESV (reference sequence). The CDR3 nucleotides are TGTGCCAGCAGCACCGGGACTAGCGCTCAAGAGACCCAGTACTTC. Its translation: CASSTGTSAQETQYF.

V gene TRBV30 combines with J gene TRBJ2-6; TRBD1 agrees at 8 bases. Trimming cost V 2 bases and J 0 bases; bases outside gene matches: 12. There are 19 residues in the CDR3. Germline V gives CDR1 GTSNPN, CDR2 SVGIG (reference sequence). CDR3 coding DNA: TGTGCCTGGAGTTCCCAGGGGGCATGGGGAATCTCTGGGGCCAACGTCCTGACTTTC. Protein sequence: CAWSSQGAWGISGANVLTF. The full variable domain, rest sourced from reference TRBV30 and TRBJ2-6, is SQTIHQWPATLVQPVGSPLSLECTVEGTSNPNLYWYRQAAGRGLQLLFYSVGIGQISSEVPQNLSASRPQDRQFILSSKKLLLSDSGFYLCAWSSQGAWGISGANVLTFGAGSRLTVL.

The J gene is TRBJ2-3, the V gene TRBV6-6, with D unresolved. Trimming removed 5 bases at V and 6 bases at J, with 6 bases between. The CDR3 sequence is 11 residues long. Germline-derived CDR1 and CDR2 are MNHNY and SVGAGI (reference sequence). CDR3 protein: CASSRLDTQYF. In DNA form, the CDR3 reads TGTGCCAGCAGTAGACTGGATACGCAGTATTTT.

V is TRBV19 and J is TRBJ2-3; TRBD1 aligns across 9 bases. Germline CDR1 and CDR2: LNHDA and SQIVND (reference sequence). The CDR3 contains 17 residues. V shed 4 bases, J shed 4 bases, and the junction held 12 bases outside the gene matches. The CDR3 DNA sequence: TGTGCCAGTAGTAACCGGGGACAGGGCCAGGGCGCAGATACGCAGTATTTT. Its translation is CASSNRGQGQGADTQYF.

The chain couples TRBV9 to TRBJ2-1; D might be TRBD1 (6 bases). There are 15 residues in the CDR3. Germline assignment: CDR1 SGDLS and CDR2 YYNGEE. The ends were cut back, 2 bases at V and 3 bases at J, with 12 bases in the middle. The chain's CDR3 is CASSVEQGYYNEQFF. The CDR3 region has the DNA TGTGCCAGCAGCGTGGAACAGGGCTACTACAATGAGCAGTTCTTC.

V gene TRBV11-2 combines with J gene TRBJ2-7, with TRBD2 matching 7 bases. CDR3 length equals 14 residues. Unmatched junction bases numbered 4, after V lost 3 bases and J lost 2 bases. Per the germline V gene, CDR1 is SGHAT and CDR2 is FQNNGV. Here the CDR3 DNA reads TGTGCCAGCAGCTTTGAGGCGGGAGCCTACGAGCAGTACTTC. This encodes CASSFEAGAYEQYF.

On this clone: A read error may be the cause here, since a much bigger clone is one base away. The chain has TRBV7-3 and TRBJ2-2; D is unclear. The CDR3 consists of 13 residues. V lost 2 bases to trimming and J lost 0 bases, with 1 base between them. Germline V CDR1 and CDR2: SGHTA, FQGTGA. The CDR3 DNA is TGTGCCAGCAGCTTACCGAACACCGGGGAGCTGTTTTTT. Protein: CASSLPNTGELFF.

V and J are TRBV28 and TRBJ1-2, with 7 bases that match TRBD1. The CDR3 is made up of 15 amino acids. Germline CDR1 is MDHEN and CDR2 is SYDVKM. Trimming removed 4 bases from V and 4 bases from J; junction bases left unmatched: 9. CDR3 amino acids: CASSSLDGQAYGYTF. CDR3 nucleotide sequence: TGTGCCAGCAGTTCCCTGGATGGACAGGCCTATGGCTACACCTTC.

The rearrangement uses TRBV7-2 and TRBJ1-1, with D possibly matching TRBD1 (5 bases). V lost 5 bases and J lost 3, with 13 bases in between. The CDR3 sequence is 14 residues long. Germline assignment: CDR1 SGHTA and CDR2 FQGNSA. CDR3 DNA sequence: TGTGCCAGCAGCCCCCATCAGGGCTACACTGAAGCTTTCTTT. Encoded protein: CASSPHQGYTEAFF.

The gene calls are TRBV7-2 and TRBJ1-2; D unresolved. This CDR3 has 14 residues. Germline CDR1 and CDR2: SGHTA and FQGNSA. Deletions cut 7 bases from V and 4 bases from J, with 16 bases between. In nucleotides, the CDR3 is TGTGCCAGCACCCGAGTGGGGATCGGCTATGGCTACACCTTC. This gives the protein CASTRVGIGYGYTF.

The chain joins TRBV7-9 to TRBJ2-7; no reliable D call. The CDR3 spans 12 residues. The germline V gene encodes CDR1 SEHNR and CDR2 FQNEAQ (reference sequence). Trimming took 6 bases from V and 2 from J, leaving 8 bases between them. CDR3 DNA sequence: TGTGCCAGCAGTTCTGATCCCTACGAGCAGTACTTC. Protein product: CASSSDPYEQYF.

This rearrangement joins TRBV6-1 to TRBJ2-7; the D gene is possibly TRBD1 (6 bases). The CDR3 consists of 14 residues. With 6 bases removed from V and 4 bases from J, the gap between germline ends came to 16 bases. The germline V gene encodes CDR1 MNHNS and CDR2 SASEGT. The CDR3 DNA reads TGTGCCAGCAGCGGAAAAGGTGGGACATACGAGCAGTACTTC. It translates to CASSGKGGTYEQYF.

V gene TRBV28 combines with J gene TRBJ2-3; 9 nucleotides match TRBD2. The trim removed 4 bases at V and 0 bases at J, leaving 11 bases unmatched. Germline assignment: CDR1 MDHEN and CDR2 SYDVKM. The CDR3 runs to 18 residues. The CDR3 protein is CASSSAWGSGSSTDTQYF. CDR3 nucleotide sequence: TGTGCCAGCAGTTCAGCCTGGGGTAGCGGGAGTAGCACAGATACGCAGTATTTT.

The CDR3 DNA follows: TGTGCCAGCAGCATCTTGGGAGCTTGGGGGAGCCGCACAGATACGCAGTATTTT. This gives the protein CASSILGAWGSRTDTQYF. The chain couples TRBV7-9 to TRBJ2-3, with D perhaps matching TRBD1 or TRBD2 (5 bases each). Per the germline V gene, CDR1 is SEHNR and CDR2 is FQNEAQ (reference sequence). The ends were cut back, 5 bases at V and 1 base at J, with 22 bases in the middle. This CDR3 has 18 amino acids. Looking up the rest from reference TRBV7-9 and TRBJ2-3 gives the full variable domain: DTGVSQNPRHKITKRGQNVTFRCDPISEHNRLYWYRQTLGQGPEFLTYFQNEAQLEKSRLLSDRFSAERPKGSFSTLEIQRTEQGDSAMYLCASSILGAWGSRTDTQYFGPGTRLTVL.

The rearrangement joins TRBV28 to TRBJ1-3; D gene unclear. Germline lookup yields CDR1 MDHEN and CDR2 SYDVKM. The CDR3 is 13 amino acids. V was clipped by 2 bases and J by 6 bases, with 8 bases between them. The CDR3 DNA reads TGTGCCAGCAGTTTAATTGGCCCAAACACCATATATTTT. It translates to CASSLIGPNTIYF.

DNA for the CDR3: TGCGCCAGCAGCCCTAGGATAGCACCGAGCTCCTACAATGAGCAGTTCTTC. This sequence encodes CASSPRIAPSSYNEQFF. The rearrangement joins TRBV5-1 to TRBJ2-1; the D is unclear. The CDR3 sequence is 17 residues long. The V end lost 4 bases, the J end lost 0 bases, and 17 bases lay between the germline ends. Germline CDR1 and CDR2: SGHRS and YFSETQ. Filled out from reference TRBV5-1 and TRBJ2-1, the complete variable domain reads KAGVTQTPRYLIKTRGQQVTLSCSPISGHRSVSWYQQTPGQGLQFLFEYFSETQRNKGNFPGRFSGRQFSNSRSEMNVSTLELGDSALYLCASSPRIAPSSYNEQFFGPGTRLTVL.

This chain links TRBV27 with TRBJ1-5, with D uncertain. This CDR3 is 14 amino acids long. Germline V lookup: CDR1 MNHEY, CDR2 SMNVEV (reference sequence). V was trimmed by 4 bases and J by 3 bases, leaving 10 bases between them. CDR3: CASSSFSTNQPQHF. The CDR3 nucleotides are TGTGCCAGCAGTTCGTTTAGTACCAATCAGCCCCAGCATTTT.

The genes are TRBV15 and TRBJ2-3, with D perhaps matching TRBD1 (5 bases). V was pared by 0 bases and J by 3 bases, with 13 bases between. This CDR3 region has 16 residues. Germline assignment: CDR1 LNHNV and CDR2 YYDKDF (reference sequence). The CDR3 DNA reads TGTGCCACCAGCAGAGATTTTGCAGGGAAAACAGATACGCAGTATTTT. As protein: CATSRDFAGKTDTQYF.

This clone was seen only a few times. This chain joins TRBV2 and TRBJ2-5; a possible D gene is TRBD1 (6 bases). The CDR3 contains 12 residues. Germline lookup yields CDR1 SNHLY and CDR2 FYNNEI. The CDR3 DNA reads TGTGCTTCCGCACAGGGCTTGGGGACCCAGTACTTC. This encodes CASAQGLGTQYF.

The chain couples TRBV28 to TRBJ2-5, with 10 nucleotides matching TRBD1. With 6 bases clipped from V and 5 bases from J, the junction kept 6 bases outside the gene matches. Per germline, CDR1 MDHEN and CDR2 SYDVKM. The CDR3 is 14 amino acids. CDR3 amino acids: CASRGGTGVETQYF. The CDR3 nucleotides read TGTGCCAGCAGGGGGGGGACAGGGGTGGAGACCCAGTACTTC.